This T cell receptor beta chain was observed in a study of cytomegalovirus exposure and HLA in healthy donors. Method: immunoSEQ multiplex PCR; TCRdb's copy keeps in-frame clones and lacks some. The sample carries 220,000 or so clones, approximately 80% recorded once. There are 13 residues in the CDR3. Germline assignment: CDR1 MDHEN and CDR2 SYDVKM. The V and J ends lost 6 bases and 6 bases respectively, with 14 bases between them. The receptor was isolated from a woman between 25 and 40 years old in good health and CMV-seropositive. The material sequenced was PBMCs. The genes are TRBV28 and TRBJ1-2; no definite D call. The DNA of the CDR3 is TGTGCCAGCAGCCCGAGGGTTAAGGATGGCTACACCTTC. Translating gives CASSPRVKDGYTF.